Listed below are T cell receptor beta chains from one sample, sequenced in a study of blood T cell repertoires in COVID-19. The data were produced by immunoSEQ multiplex PCR, yet TCRdb's version contains in-frame clones alone and is incomplete. Of around 52,000 clones listed, roughly 90% are singletons. The sample taken for sequencing was peripheral blood. These receptors all stem from a woman of 80 years or more with COVID-19, enrolled during active disease. Each CDR3 is given with its conserved first and last residue. Fields, in order: CDR3 protein, CDR3 DNA, D gene, clone size, J gene, V gene. D genes are given only for firm matches. Clone size appears in some rows only: once, few, many, or a class for an expanded clone.

CDR3: CASSTSGTALEKLFF
DNA: TGTGCCAGTAGTACCTCCGGGACAGCTCTTGAAAAACTGTTTTTT
D: TRBD1
size: once
J: TRBJ1-4
V: TRBV19

CDR3: CASSLGSGTSGASDTQYF
DNA: TGCGCCAGCAGCTTGGGCTCCGGGACTAGCGGGGCATCAGATACGCAGTATTTT
D: TRBD2
size: -
J: TRBJ2-3
V: TRBV5-1

CDR3: CASSISGIGSYNSPLHF
DNA: TGTGCCAGTAGTATATCGGGTATCGGCTCCTATAATTCACCCCTCCACTTT
D: -
size: -
J: TRBJ1-6
V: TRBV19

CDR3: CASSSRSSGGDNEQFF
DNA: TGTGCCAGCAGCTCCCGATCTAGCGGGGGCGACAATGAGCAGTTCTTC
D: TRBD2
size: -
J: TRBJ2-1
V: TRBV3-1/TRBV3-2

CDR3: CASSQSGGQETQYF
DNA: TGTGCCAGCAGCCAGTCCGGGGGCCAAGAGACCCAGTACTTC
D: -
size: once
J: TRBJ2-5
V: TRBV3-1/TRBV3-2

CDR3: CASSLALAGYNEQFF
DNA: TGTGCCAGCAGCTTGGCGCTAGCGGGGTACAATGAGCAGTTCTTC
D: TRBD2
size: -
J: TRBJ2-1
V: TRBV5-5

CDR3: CASSYRGEQFF
DNA: TGTGCCAGCAGTTACCGGGGAGAGCAGTTCTTC
D: -
size: -
J: TRBJ2-1
V: TRBV6-2/TRBV6-3

CDR3: CASSFPDRDEAFF
DNA: TGTGCCAGCAGCTTCCCGGACAGGGATGAAGCTTTCTTT
D: TRBD1
size: -
J: TRBJ1-1
V: TRBV5-4

CDR3: CASSQRGATNEKLFF
DNA: TGTGCCAGCAGCCAAAGGGGTGCAACTAATGAAAAACTGTTTTTT
D: -
size: once
J: TRBJ1-4
V: TRBV3-1/TRBV3-2

CDR3: CASSLQGRNQPQHF
DNA: TGTGCCAGCAGTTTACAGGGTCGCAATCAGCCCCAGCATTTT
D: -
size: few
J: TRBJ1-5
V: TRBV27

CDR3: CATSRDQGATGNTIYF
DNA: TGTGCCACCAGCAGAGATCAAGGGGCCACTGGAAACACCATATATTTT
D: -
size: -
J: TRBJ1-3
V: TRBV15

CDR3: CASRPDRAGGYTF
DNA: TGTGCCAGCAGGCCGGACAGAGCCGGCGGCTACACCTTC
D: -
size: once
J: TRBJ1-2
V: TRBV6-5

CDR3: CASSQDFGLRNQPQHF
DNA: TGTGCCAGCAGCCAAGATTTCGGACTGAGAAATCAGCCCCAGCATTTT
D: -
size: -
J: TRBJ1-5
V: TRBV3-1/TRBV3-2

CDR3: CASSLVPGRNTIYF
DNA: TGTGCCAGCAGCTTGGTCCCAGGGCGAAACACCATATATTTT
D: -
size: -
J: TRBJ1-3
V: TRBV5-8

CDR3: CASRGLAGRRNIQYF
DNA: TGTGCCAGCAGAGGACTAGCGGGGAGGAGAAACATTCAGTACTTC
D: TRBD2
size: -
J: TRBJ2-4
V: TRBV2

CDR3: CASSLQGQGVTEAFF
DNA: TGTGCCAGCAGCTTACAGGGACAGGGAGTAACTGAAGCTTTCTTT
D: TRBD1
size: -
J: TRBJ1-1
V: TRBV11-2

CDR3: CASSFHNYYEQYF
DNA: TGTGCCAGCAGCTTTCACAACTACTACGAGCAGTACTTC
D: -
size: -
J: TRBJ2-7
V: TRBV13

CDR3: CASSLAMGALNTEAFF
DNA: TGCGCCAGCAGCTTGGCCATGGGGGCTCTGAACACTGAAGCTTTCTTT
D: -
size: -
J: TRBJ1-1
V: TRBV5-1

CDR3: CASREALAKNIQYF
DNA: TGTGCCAGCAGGGAGGCGCTAGCCAAAAACATTCAGTACTTC
D: -
size: -
J: TRBJ2-4
V: TRBV2

CDR3: CASSRTLSYEQYF
DNA: TGTGCCAGCAGCCGGACACTTTCCTACGAGCAGTACTTC
D: -
size: -
J: TRBJ2-7
V: TRBV12-3/TRBV12-4

CDR3: CASSTPGTGNTEAFF
DNA: TGTGCCAGCAGTACCCCCGGGACAGGTAACACTGAAGCTTTCTTT
D: TRBD1
size: -
J: TRBJ1-1
V: TRBV6-5

CDR3: CASSQGPVGGNEQFF
DNA: TGTGCCAGCAGCCAAGGGCCCGTGGGGGGAAATGAGCAGTTCTTC
D: -
size: -
J: TRBJ2-1
V: TRBV3-1/TRBV3-2

CDR3: CASSQGLAGVVNEQFF
DNA: TGTGCCAGCAGCCAGGGACTAGCGGGGGTCGTCAATGAGCAGTTCTTC
D: TRBD2
size: -
J: TRBJ2-1
V: TRBV3-1/TRBV3-2

CDR3: CASSLLQANQPQHF
DNA: TGTGCCAGCAGCTTGCTCCAGGCAAATCAGCCCCAGCATTTT
D: -
size: -
J: TRBJ1-5
V: TRBV5-6

CDR3: CASSFELVGEKLFF
DNA: TGTGCCAGCAGCTTCGAACTAGTGGGTGAAAAACTGTTTTTT
D: -
size: -
J: TRBJ1-4
V: TRBV7-9

CDR3: CASSALTSRHEQYF
DNA: TGTGCCAGCAGCGCGTTGACTAGCCGCCACGAGCAGTACTTC
D: TRBD2
size: -
J: TRBJ2-7
V: TRBV7-3

CDR3: CASSSLAGAGTDTQYF
DNA: TGTGCCAGCAGCTCCCTAGCGGGGGCCGGCACAGATACGCAGTATTTT
D: TRBD2
size: -
J: TRBJ2-3
V: TRBV11-2

CDR3: CASSPQRGSYEQYF
DNA: TGTGCCAGCTCACCACAAAGGGGCTCCTACGAGCAGTACTTC
D: -
size: -
J: TRBJ2-7
V: TRBV18

CDR3: CASTLAGGLSNEQFF
DNA: TGTGCCAGCACCCTAGCGGGGGGGCTGAGCAATGAGCAGTTCTTC
D: TRBD2
size: -
J: TRBJ2-1
V: TRBV5-4

CDR3: CASSFSAGGFEQYF
DNA: TGTGCCAGCAGCTTCTCAGCGGGGGGCTTCGAGCAGTACTTC
D: TRBD2
size: few
J: TRBJ2-7
V: TRBV9

CDR3: CASSVTGNTEAFF
DNA: TGTGCCAGCAGCGTAACAGGGAACACTGAAGCTTTCTTT
D: -
size: -
J: TRBJ1-1
V: TRBV9

CDR3: CASSPSGAGKDTQYF
DNA: TGTGCCAGCAGCCCGTCCGGAGCGGGTAAAGATACGCAGTATTTT
D: -
size: -
J: TRBJ2-3
V: TRBV9

CDR3: CASSQDLRGGYTF
DNA: TGTGCCAGCAGCCAAGACCTACGTGGTGGCTACACCTTC
D: -
size: -
J: TRBJ1-2
V: TRBV14

CDR3: CATSRSGQSSGANVLTF
DNA: TGTGCCACCAGCAGATCGGGACAGAGCTCTGGGGCCAACGTCCTGACTTTC
D: TRBD1
size: once
J: TRBJ2-6
V: TRBV15

CDR3: CASSIAQGRRVRQPQHF
DNA: TGTGCCAGTAGTATAGCCCAGGGGCGCAGGGTCCGTCAGCCCCAGCATTTT
D: -
size: -
J: TRBJ1-5
V: TRBV19

CDR3: CASSSNRDRSYTF
DNA: TGTGCCAGCAGTTCAAACCGGGACAGGTCGTACACCTTC
D: TRBD1
size: -
J: TRBJ1-2
V: TRBV6-6

CDR3: CASSAGLGRDTEAFF
DNA: TGTGCCAGCAGCGCAGGACTGGGTAGGGACACTGAAGCTTTCTTT
D: -
size: -
J: TRBJ1-1
V: TRBV9

CDR3: CASRETSGGAGDTQYF
DNA: TGTGCCAGCAGGGAGACTAGCGGGGGGGCCGGAGATACGCAGTATTTT
D: TRBD2
size: -
J: TRBJ2-3
V: TRBV6-6

CDR3: CASSAGSGNTIYF
DNA: TGTGCCAGCAGTGCAGGGTCCGGAAACACCATATATTTT
D: -
size: -
J: TRBJ1-3
V: TRBV7-2

CDR3: CASSEERKEYF
DNA: TGCGCCAGCAGCGAGGAGCGAAAGGAGTACTTC
D: -
size: -
J: TRBJ2-7
V: TRBV10-2

CDR3: CASSLQGGGTDTQYF
DNA: TGCGCCAGCAGCTTGCAGGGGGGCGGCACAGATACGCAGTATTTT
D: -
size: few
J: TRBJ2-3
V: TRBV5-1

CDR3: CARSLAPGQGSASNEKLFF
DNA: TGTGCCAGAAGCTTGGCTCCGGGACAGGGGTCGGCGTCTAATGAAAAACTGTTTTTT
D: TRBD1
size: -
J: TRBJ1-4
V: TRBV5-3

CDR3: CASSRTGLATEAFF
DNA: TGTGCCAGCAGCCGAACAGGTCTCGCCACTGAAGCTTTCTTT
D: -
size: -
J: TRBJ1-1
V: TRBV3-1/TRBV3-2

CDR3: CASKDSPVGGSEFF
DNA: TGTGCCAGCAAGGACTCACCGGTGGGCGGCTCTGAGTTCTTC
D: -
size: -
J: TRBJ2-1
V: TRBV6-6

CDR3: CASTAGGGPPNPNTGELFF
DNA: TGTGCCAGCACCGCGGGAGGGGGTCCTCCGAACCCGAACACCGGGGAGCTGTTTTTT
D: TRBD2
size: -
J: TRBJ2-2
V: TRBV6-4

CDR3: CASSLNRSPQTQYF
DNA: TGTGCCAGCAGCTTAAATCGGTCTCCCCAGACCCAGTACTTC
D: -
size: once
J: TRBJ2-5
V: TRBV7-2

CDR3: CASSLGQVLLTEAFF
DNA: TGTGCCAGCAGCTTGGGACAGGTTTTACTCACTGAAGCTTTCTTT
D: -
size: -
J: TRBJ1-1
V: TRBV5-8

CDR3: CSVGASGGWRETQYF
DNA: TGCAGCGTTGGGGCTAGCGGGGGTTGGCGGGAGACCCAGTACTTC
D: TRBD2
size: -
J: TRBJ2-5
V: TRBV29-1

CDR3: CASSERQNNEQFF
DNA: TGTGCCAGCAGTGAGCGGCAAAACAATGAGCAGTTCTTC
D: -
size: -
J: TRBJ2-1
V: TRBV2

CDR3: CASSSRLAGGVTQYF
DNA: TGTGCCAGCAGCTCCCGACTAGCGGGGGGCGTTACGCAGTATTTT
D: TRBD2
size: once
J: TRBJ2-3
V: TRBV5-6

CDR3: CASGAPAGGRTDTQYF
DNA: TGTGCCAGCGGGGCTCCTGCGGGGGGCCGCACAGATACGCAGTATTTT
D: TRBD2
size: -
J: TRBJ2-3
V: TRBV7-2

CDR3: CASSFTGITDTQYF
DNA: TGTGCCAGCAGCTTTACGGGGATCACAGATACGCAGTATTTT
D: -
size: -
J: TRBJ2-3
V: TRBV5-6

CDR3: CASSLVAGVLYNEQFF
DNA: TGTGCCAGCAGCTTAGTAGCGGGGGTGCTCTACAATGAGCAGTTCTTC
D: TRBD2
size: -
J: TRBJ2-1
V: TRBV7-2

CDR3: CASSHLFWGRGPDYSNQPQHF
DNA: TGTGCCAGCAGCCATCTTTTCTGGGGCAGGGGGCCCGACTATAGCAATCAGCCCCAGCATTTT
D: TRBD1
size: -
J: TRBJ1-5
V: TRBV3-1/TRBV3-2

CDR3: CASSIEGANYGYTF
DNA: TGTGCCAGTAGTATCGAGGGAGCTAACTATGGCTACACCTTC
D: -
size: -
J: TRBJ1-2
V: TRBV19

CDR3: CAIKGTVEQYF
DNA: TGTGCCATCAAGGGGACAGTCGAGCAGTACTTC
D: TRBD1
size: -
J: TRBJ2-7
V: TRBV10-3

CDR3: CASSPGQGNGYTF
DNA: TGTGCCAGCAGTCCCGGACAGGGCAATGGCTACACCTTC
D: TRBD1
size: -
J: TRBJ1-2
V: TRBV2

CDR3: CASRGDYRSTDTQYF
DNA: TGTGCCAGCAGAGGGGACTACAGAAGCACAGATACGCAGTATTTT
D: TRBD2
size: -
J: TRBJ2-3
V: TRBV3-1/TRBV3-2

CDR3: CASSQGWGGRGEKLFF
DNA: TGCGCCAGCAGCCAAGGGTGGGGAGGACGGGGTGAAAAACTGTTTTTT
D: -
size: -
J: TRBJ1-4
V: TRBV4-1